This entry is about one TCR beta chain. The source of the sample is a study of blood T cell repertoires in COVID-19. Overall study: The study drew acute and convalescent COVID-19 samples from the United States, Italy and Spain. PBMCs, B-cell-depleted T cells, or T cells were the source of the cDNA or gDNA that made up the material.

Germline loops: CDR1 SGHRS, CDR2 YFSETQ. The CDR3 has 15 residues. The V end lost 2 bases, the J end lost 1 base, and 12 bases lay between the germline ends. Repertoires were generated with immunoSEQ multiplex PCR, while TCRdb's copy carries only in-frame clones and drops some. The sample lists approximately 80,000 clones; 88% were seen once. The gene calls are TRBV5-1 and TRBJ1-1; tentative D call: TRBD1 (5 bases). The receptor was derived from a human donor in a cohort sampled during active COVID-19. The sequenced sample was peripheral blood. The CDR3 loop is CASSFIGQGNTEAFF. The CDR3 coding sequence is TGCGCCAGCAGCTTCATCGGCCAGGGGAACACTGAAGCTTTCTTT.